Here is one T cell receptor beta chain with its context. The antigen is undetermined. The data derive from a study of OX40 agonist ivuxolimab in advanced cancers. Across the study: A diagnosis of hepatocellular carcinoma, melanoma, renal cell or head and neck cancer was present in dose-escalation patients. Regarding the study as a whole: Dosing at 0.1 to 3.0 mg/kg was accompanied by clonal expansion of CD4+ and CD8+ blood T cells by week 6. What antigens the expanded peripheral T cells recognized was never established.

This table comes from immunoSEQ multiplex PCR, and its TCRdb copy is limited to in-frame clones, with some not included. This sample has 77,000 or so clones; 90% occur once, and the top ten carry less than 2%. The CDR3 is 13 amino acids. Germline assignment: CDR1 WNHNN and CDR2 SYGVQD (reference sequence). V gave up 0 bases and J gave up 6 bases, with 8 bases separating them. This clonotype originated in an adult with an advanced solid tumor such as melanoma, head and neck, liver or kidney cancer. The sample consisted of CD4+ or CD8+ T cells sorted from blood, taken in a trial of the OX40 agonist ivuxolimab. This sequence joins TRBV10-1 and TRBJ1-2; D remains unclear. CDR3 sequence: CASSESTRDGYTF. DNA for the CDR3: TGCGCCAGCAGTGAGTCGACTCGGGATGGCTACACCTTC.